The following is a T cell receptor (beta chain) sequence with its context. The antigen is undetermined. With the Oncomine TCR Beta short-read assay, DNA from cultured CD4+ T cells was sequenced. Genomic DNA was drawn out of CD4+ T cells grown in culture. TCRdb processed the PCR reads anew with MiXCR; each CDR3 protein has one entry. The data hold roughly 10,000 distinct CDR3 sequences, with around 36% observed a single time. The record originates from a study of vaccination and CD4 T cells after COVID-19. This CDR3 region has 16 residues. The ends lost 4 bases at V and 2 bases at J; junction bases unmatched: 9. The germline CDR1 and CDR2 sequences are SGHRS and YFSETQ. Treatment denoted: roughly ten-day PBMC culture with coronavirus spike peptide pools or control peptides (ViraFEST assay). During the years 2011-2018, before the COVID-19 pandemic, the unexposed donor's CD4+ T cells were collected. Peptide pools at approximately 10 ug/ml and IL-2 at 8.5 to 10 IU/ml were added to cultures of two million PBMCs per well. Available cell numbers determined whether unexposed-donor CD4+ T cells were probed with SARS-CoV-2 S/N and four cold-coronavirus spikes.

The TCR sequence derives from a human donor in good health. The sequencing input was CD4+ T cells from blood, cultured in vitro. The gene calls are TRBV5-1 and TRBJ2-5; 9 bases agree with TRBD1. The chain's CDR3 is CASSQGGQGAQETQYF. Here the CDR3 DNA reads TGCGCCAGCAGCCAAGGGGGACAGGGAGCGCAAGAGACCCAGTACTTC.